This record covers a single T cell receptor (beta chain). Its specificity is not known. This record comes from a study of siplizumab effects on memory and regulatory T cells. Overall study findings and caveats: Assignment to unstimulated subsets succeeded for only a minor fraction of the alloreactive clones. Proliferating clones, CD4+ or CD8+, lacked an assignable naive or memory phenotype in roughly 75-95% of cases. Whether the proliferating Tregs (from siplizumab cultures) were suppressive was not confirmed.

Repertoires were generated with immunoSEQ multiplex PCR, while TCRdb's copy carries only in-frame clones and drops some. The table records 90,000 to 120,000 clones, around 95% of them present only once. Germline lookup yields CDR1 SEHNR and CDR2 FQNEAQ (reference sequence). J was trimmed by 4 bases and V by 3 bases; bases with no gene match: 5. CDR3 size: 14 residues. The J gene is TRBJ1-1, the V gene TRBV7-9; 7 nucleotides align to TRBD1. Sequenced sample: Tregs sorted from blood. This TCR was sampled from a human donor in good health. In DNA, the CDR3 is TGTGCCAGCAGCTTGGGCCGGGACAGCACTGAAGCTTTCTTT. This translates into CASSLGRDSTEAFF.